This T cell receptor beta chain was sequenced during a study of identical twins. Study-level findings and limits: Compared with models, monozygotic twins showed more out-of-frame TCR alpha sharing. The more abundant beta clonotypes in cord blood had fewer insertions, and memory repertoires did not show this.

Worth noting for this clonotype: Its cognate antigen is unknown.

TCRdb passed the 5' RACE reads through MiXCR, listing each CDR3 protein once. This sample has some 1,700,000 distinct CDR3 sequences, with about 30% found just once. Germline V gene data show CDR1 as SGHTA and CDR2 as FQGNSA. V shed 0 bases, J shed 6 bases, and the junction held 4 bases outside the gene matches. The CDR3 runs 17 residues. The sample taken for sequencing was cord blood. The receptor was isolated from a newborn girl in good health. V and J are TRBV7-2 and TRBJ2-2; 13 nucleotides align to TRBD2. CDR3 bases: TGTGCCAGCAGCTTAGCGCTAACTAGCGGGGGGGCCGGGGAGCTGTTTTTT. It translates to CASSLALTSGGAGELFF.